What follows describes a single T cell receptor (beta chain). These data are taken from a study of blood T cell repertoires in COVID-19. Looking at the study overall: Acute and convalescent COVID-19 specimens originated in the United States, Italy and Spain. PBMCs, B-cell-depleted T cells, or T cells were the source of the cDNA or gDNA that made up the material.

In the original analysis: For nucleated cells, counts were estimated from reference gene primer amplification. Produced via immunoSEQ multiplex PCR; TCRdb's table is partial and in-frame only. That table gives V, J and clone size, and the DNA gave D and trimming. The sample lists fewer than 20,000 clones, under 80% occurring once. CDR3 length: 15 amino acids. V was pared by 6 bases and J by 4 bases, with 9 bases of the junction left unmatched. In germline, CDR1 is SNHLY, CDR2 FYNNEI. This chain connects TRBV2 to TRBJ1-5; 7 bases are a match to TRBD1. Input material: peripheral blood. The clonotype originates from a man in his sixties or seventies with active or convalescent COVID-19. The CDR3 reads CASSPWTGGNQPQHF. The DNA for the CDR3 is TGTGCCAGCAGCCCTTGGACAGGAGGGAATCAGCCCCAGCATTTT. The entire variable domain, with the rest obtained from reference TRBV2 and TRBJ1-5, is as follows: EPEVTQTPSHQVTQMGQEVILRCVPISNHLYFYWYRQILGQKVEFLVSFYNNEISEKSEIFDDQFSVERPDGSNFTLKIRSTKLEDSAMYFCASSPWTGGNQPQHFGDGTRLSIL.